This is a list of T cell receptor beta chains from one sample in a study of T cell responses to AZD1222 COVID-19 vaccine. This table comes from immunoSEQ multiplex PCR, and its TCRdb copy is limited to in-frame clones, with some not included. In the table there are under 60,000 clones, about 80% of which are singletons. Sequences were derived from peripheral blood, sampled on day 0 of AZD1222 vaccination. Every receptor here comes from an adult in good health. Both conserved end residues are part of each CDR3. D genes are given only for firm matches. Rows may omit the clone size; those that give it use once, few, many or a size class.

DNA: TGTGCCAGCAGCTTAGCACCGGGACTTCGAAGTAATGAGCAGTTCTTC; CDR3: CASSLAPGLRSNEQFF; size: .; J: TRBJ2-1; V: TRBV11-2; D: .
DNA: TGTGCCAGTACCAAGGGCGCTAACTATGGCTACACCTTC; CDR3: CASTKGANYGYTF; size: .; J: TRBJ1-2; V: TRBV19; D: .
DNA: TGTGCCAGCTCAGACCGGGACAGGGACGAGCAGTACTTC; CDR3: CASSDRDRDEQYF; size: .; J: TRBJ2-7; V: TRBV18; D: TRBD1
DNA: TGTGCCAGCAGCTCGACGGGACAATCACCCCTCCACTTT; CDR3: CASSSTGQSPLHF; size: .; J: TRBJ1-6; V: TRBV5-6; D: .
DNA: TGTGCCAGCAGCCAGGGACTCGGTTCCTACGAGCAGTACTTC; CDR3: CASSQGLGSYEQYF; size: .; J: TRBJ2-7; V: TRBV13; D: .
DNA: TGCGCCAGCAGCCGGGACATCGGTGGTTCACCCCTCCACTTT; CDR3: CASSRDIGGSPLHF; size: .; J: TRBJ1-6; V: TRBV5-1; D: .
DNA: TGTGCCAGCAGCCAAGCGGCCGCGGGGGGCATAGGGGGCAATCAGCCCCAGCATTTT; CDR3: CASSQAAAGGIGGNQPQHF; size: .; J: TRBJ1-5; V: TRBV3-1/TRBV3-2; D: .
DNA: TGTGCCAGCAGTTTTTCCGACCTAGCGGGAGGGCCCTACGAGCAGTACTTC; CDR3: CASSFSDLAGGPYEQYF; size: once; J: TRBJ2-7; V: TRBV27; D: TRBD2
DNA: TGTGCCAGCTCACTGGACAGGGCCTACGAGCAGTACTTC; CDR3: CASSLDRAYEQYF; size: once; J: TRBJ2-7; V: TRBV18; D: TRBD1
DNA: TGTGCCAGCAGCTCCATCCCGGGGGGCGGTCCCACAGATACGCAGTATTTT; CDR3: CASSSIPGGGPTDTQYF; size: .; J: TRBJ2-3; V: TRBV7-9; D: .
DNA: TGTGCCAGCAGCTTCAGGCAGGGTTATTCACCCCTCCACTTT; CDR3: CASSFRQGYSPLHF; size: medium-sized; J: TRBJ1-6; V: TRBV11-2; D: .
DNA: TGCAGTGCCGTGACTAGCGGCACGTATTTT; CDR3: CSAVTSGTYF; size: .; J: TRBJ2-3; V: TRBV20-1; D: TRBD2
DNA: TGTGCCAGCGAATTTTATAATTCACCCCTCCACTTT; CDR3: CASEFYNSPLHF; size: .; J: TRBJ1-6; V: TRBV5-8; D: .
DNA: TGTGCCAGCAGTCCCTCCGCCTGGACGTATGGGGGACCAGATACGCAGTATTTT; CDR3: CASSPSAWTYGGPDTQYF; size: few; J: TRBJ2-3; V: TRBV2; D: .
DNA: TGTGCCAGCAGTTTATCTGGGACAGGGAGAGCCTACGAGCAGTACTTC; CDR3: CASSLSGTGRAYEQYF; size: few; J: TRBJ2-7; V: TRBV27; D: TRBD1
DNA: TGTGCCAGCAGCTTAGGACTGCTCGAGCAGTACTTC; CDR3: CASSLGLLEQYF; size: .; J: TRBJ2-7; V: TRBV7-2; D: .
DNA: TGCAGTGCTAGTATCGGCCCTTACGAGCAGTACTTC; CDR3: CSASIGPYEQYF; size: .; J: TRBJ2-7; V: TRBV20-1; D: .
DNA: TGTGCCAGCAGTGCGGTGGCAGTGAACACCGGGGAGCTGTTTTTT; CDR3: CASSAVAVNTGELFF; size: once; J: TRBJ2-2; V: TRBV2; D: .
DNA: TGTGCCAGCAGTGAAGTTCAAAGTAGCTACGAGCAGTACTTC; CDR3: CASSEVQSSYEQYF; size: .; J: TRBJ2-7; V: TRBV25-1; D: .
DNA: TGTGCCAGCTCACCACCTACTATGGCGGTATATACCGGGGAGCTGTTTTTT; CDR3: CASSPPTMAVYTGELFF; size: .; J: TRBJ2-2; V: TRBV18; D: .
DNA: TGCGCCAGCAGCCCCGGCGATAACAGAGAAGCTTTCTTT; CDR3: CASSPGDNREAFF; size: .; J: TRBJ1-1; V: TRBV5-1; D: .
DNA: TGTGCCAGCAGCTTCCGGGACAGAAATAATTCACCCCTCCACTTT; CDR3: CASSFRDRNNSPLHF; size: .; J: TRBJ1-6; V: TRBV7-9; D: TRBD1
DNA: TGCGCCAGCAGCTCCTTCCGGACAGGGATGTACGAGCAGTACTTC; CDR3: CASSSFRTGMYEQYF; size: .; J: TRBJ2-7; V: TRBV4-3; D: TRBD1
DNA: TGTGCCAGTAGGGGACTAGCGCGAATCAATGAGCAGTTCTTC; CDR3: CASRGLARINEQFF; size: .; J: TRBJ2-1; V: TRBV19; D: TRBD2
DNA: TGTGCCAGCAGTGGGGGGGGCAGTAACTATGGCTACACCTTC; CDR3: CASSGGGSNYGYTF; size: once; J: TRBJ1-2; V: TRBV27; D: .
DNA: TGTGCCAGCAGCGCAAACACCGGGGAGCTGTTTTTT; CDR3: CASSANTGELFF; size: .; J: TRBJ2-2; V: TRBV9; D: .
DNA: TGTGCCAGCAGCACACCCCGGACAGGGGACGAGCAGTACTTC; CDR3: CASSTPRTGDEQYF; size: .; J: TRBJ2-7; V: TRBV28; D: TRBD1
DNA: TGCAGCGCCCCCGAACAGAACACTGAAGCTTTCTTT; CDR3: CSAPEQNTEAFF; size: .; J: TRBJ1-1; V: TRBV29-1; D: .
DNA: TGTGCCAGCGCTCCTGATCTGGCGGTAGGGTATGGCTACACCTTC; CDR3: CASAPDLAVGYGYTF; size: .; J: TRBJ1-2; V: TRBV27; D: .
DNA: TGTGCCTGGAGCCGTAGGGGCGGGGAAAAACTGTTTTTT; CDR3: CAWSRRGGEKLFF; size: .; J: TRBJ1-4; V: TRBV30; D: .
DNA: TGTGCCAGTAGTATAGATAGGGGGAACAGGGGCCAATACTCTGAAGCTTTCTTT; CDR3: CASSIDRGNRGQYSEAFF; size: .; J: TRBJ1-1; V: TRBV19; D: TRBD1
DNA: TGCGCCAGCAGCCAAGAAGGGTGGGACGGCTACACCTTC; CDR3: CASSQEGWDGYTF; size: few; J: TRBJ1-2; V: TRBV4-3; D: .
DNA: TGTGCCGCGAGAGACCTTTCGGACTACACTGAAGCTTTCTTT; CDR3: CAARDLSDYTEAFF; size: .; J: TRBJ1-1; V: TRBV19; D: .
DNA: TGTGCCAGCAGCGTAGACGTGAACACTGAAGCTTTCTTT; CDR3: CASSVDVNTEAFF; size: .; J: TRBJ1-1; V: TRBV9; D: .
DNA: TGCAGCGTTGTAACCCCCAGCGAAAAACTGTTTTTT; CDR3: CSVVTPSEKLFF; size: few; J: TRBJ1-4; V: TRBV29-1; D: .
DNA: TGCGCCAGCAGCCAAGATAGGTCAGACTCCTACAATGAGCAGTTCTTC; CDR3: CASSQDRSDSYNEQFF; size: .; J: TRBJ2-1; V: TRBV4-1; D: .
DNA: TGTGCCAGCAGTTTGAGGGAGGGGACTGAAGCTTTCTTT; CDR3: CASSLREGTEAFF; size: .; J: TRBJ1-1; V: TRBV27; D: .